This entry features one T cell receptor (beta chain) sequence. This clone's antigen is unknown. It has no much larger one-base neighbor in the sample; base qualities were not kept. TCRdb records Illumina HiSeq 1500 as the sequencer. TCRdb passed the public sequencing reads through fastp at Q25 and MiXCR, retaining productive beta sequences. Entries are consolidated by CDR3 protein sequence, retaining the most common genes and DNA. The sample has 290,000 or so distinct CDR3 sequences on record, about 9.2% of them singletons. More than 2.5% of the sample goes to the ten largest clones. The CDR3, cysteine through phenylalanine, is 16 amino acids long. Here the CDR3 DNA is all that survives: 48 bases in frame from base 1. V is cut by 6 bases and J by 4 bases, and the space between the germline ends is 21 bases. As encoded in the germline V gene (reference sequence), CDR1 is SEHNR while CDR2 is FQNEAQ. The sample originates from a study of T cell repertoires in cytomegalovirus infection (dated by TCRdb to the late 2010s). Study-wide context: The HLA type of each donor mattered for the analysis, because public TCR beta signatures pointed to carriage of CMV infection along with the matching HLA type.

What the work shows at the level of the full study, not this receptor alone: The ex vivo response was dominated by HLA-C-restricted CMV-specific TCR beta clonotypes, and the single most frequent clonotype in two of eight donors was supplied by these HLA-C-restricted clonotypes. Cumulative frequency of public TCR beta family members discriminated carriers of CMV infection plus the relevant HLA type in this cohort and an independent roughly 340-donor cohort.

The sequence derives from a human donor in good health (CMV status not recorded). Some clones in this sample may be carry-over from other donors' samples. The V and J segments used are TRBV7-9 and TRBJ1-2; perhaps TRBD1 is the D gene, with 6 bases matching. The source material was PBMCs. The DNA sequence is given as TGTGCCAGCAGTCGGACAGAGTTCTCCGAGGGCTATGGCTACACCTTC. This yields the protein CASSRTEFSEGYGYTF.